The TCR beta chain described here comes from a study of control samples from healthy donors and cancer patients. TCRdb keeps only in-frame clones here, not all; method: immunoSEQ multiplex PCR. The sample has 110,000 or so clones; about 83% are singletons. This TCR derives from a man aged 30 to 39 in good health. What was sequenced was blood.

The CDR3 loop reads CASSFGASETQYF. CDR3 sequence (DNA): TGTGCCAGCAGTTTTGGGGCATCGGAGACCCAGTACTTC. V usage is TRBV12-3 or TRBV12-4 and J usage is TRBJ2-5; D is possibly TRBD1 (5 bases). The CDR3 covers 13 residues. Trimming left V 3 bases short and J 5 bases short, with 10 bases between.